This TCR beta chain was profiled in a study of T cell responses to AZD1222 COVID-19 vaccine. Overall study findings and caveats: The CD4 TCRs associated with vaccination extended across spike and predominated at 160-218 and 743-854. Scientists sampled the repertoires only once the peak T cell response had passed.

This table comes from immunoSEQ multiplex PCR, and its TCRdb copy is limited to in-frame clones, with some not included. The data contain more than 120,000 clones, about nine tenths of them singletons. For this clone: No antigen is known for it.

The material was peripheral blood, obtained 28 days after the second AZD1222 dose. The TCR sequence derives from an adult who received the AZD1222 COVID-19 vaccine.

The CDR3 region has the DNA TGCGCCAGCAGCCAAGACCGAGACTTCAACTATGAGCAGTTCTTC. This sequence encodes CASSQDRDFNYEQFF. V is TRBV4-3 and J is TRBJ2-1; no clear D gene. Germline V CDR1 and CDR2: LGHNA, YSLEER. Trimming removed 0 bases from V and 8 bases from J, with 14 bases in between. This CDR3 is 15 amino acids long.